The next 11 T cell receptor beta chains were all read from a single sample in a study of T-cell reconstitution after alpha-beta-depleted transplantation in children. For TCRbeta, the library was prepared with unique molecular identifiers. MiXCR was run by TCRdb on the PCR reads, yielding one entry per CDR3 protein. Of 150,000 to 250,000 distinct CDR3 sequences listed, 14% to 15% are singletons. The source was PBMCs from the stem cell graft donor, collected from the stem cell graft. These receptors were obtained from a human donor who donated a stem cell graft to a child with acute lymphoblastic leukemia.

At least ten counts were recorded for this clonotype. The V gene is TRBV20-1, the J gene TRBJ2-1; 11 nucleotides align to TRBD2. The trim removed 6 bases at V and 10 bases at J, leaving 14 bases unmatched. The CDR3 has 15 amino acids. CDR1 is DFQATT, CDR2 SNEGSKA, per germline (reference sequence). The CDR3 coding sequence is TGCAGTGCGAAGACTAGCGGGATTTCGGCTTGGGAGCAGTTCTTC. Protein sequence: CSAKTSGISAWEQFF.

Many counts were recorded for this clonotype. The chain links TRBV12-3 or TRBV12-4 to TRBJ1-2; 7 bases line up with TRBD1. This CDR3 is built from 15 residues. V gave up 3 bases and J gave up 4 bases; unmatched junction bases: 8. The CDR3 sequence is CASSLTGYTAYGYTF. DNA for the CDR3: TGTGCCAGCAGTTTGACAGGGTATACAGCCTATGGCTACACCTTC.

In this sample, this clonotype turned up many times. The V gene is TRBV5-1, the J gene TRBJ2-5; 10 bases fit TRBD1. The CDR3 length is 15 residues. J was trimmed by 5 bases and V by 3 bases; bases with no gene match: 7. Germline V lookup: CDR1 SGHRS, CDR2 YFSETQ. CDR3 sequence: CASSSRQGAGETQYF. The DNA of the CDR3 is TGCGCCAGCAGCTCGCGACAGGGGGCGGGGGAGACCCAGTACTTC.

V usage is TRBV7-6 and J usage is TRBJ2-3, with 10 bases lining up with TRBD2. The ends lost 0 bases at V and 0 bases at J; junction bases unmatched: 3. The CDR3 length is 17 residues. Germline V lookup: CDR1 SGHVS, CDR2 FNYEAQ. The chain's CDR3 is CASSLARTSGSTDTQYF. CDR3 nucleotides: TGTGCCAGCAGCTTAGCGCGGACTAGCGGAAGCACAGATACGCAGTATTTT.

This clonotype was detected ten times or more. J is TRBJ2-7 and V is TRBV29-1; 10 bases match TRBD2. The length of the CDR3 is 14 residues. V was clipped by 6 bases and J by 1 base; unmatched bases: 6. Germline CDR1 reads SQVTM; CDR2 reads ANQGSEA. Written as DNA, the CDR3 is TGCAGCGTCCTACTAGCGGGGACTTCCTACGAGCAGTACTTC. It codes for CSVLLAGTSYEQYF.

This chain connects TRBV29-1 to TRBJ2-1; 12 bases line up with TRBD2. Per germline, CDR1 SQVTM and CDR2 ANQGSEA. This CDR3 has 14 amino acids. The junction had 4 bases not matched to a gene; V was cut back by 4 bases and J by 6 bases. CDR3 residues: CSVGLAGVSNEQFF. In nucleotides, the CDR3 is TGCAGCGTTGGACTAGCGGGAGTGAGCAATGAGCAGTTCTTC.

This clonotype was observed at least ten times. This chain links TRBV6-5 with TRBJ1-2, with 9 bases aligning to TRBD1. CDR3 length: 15 residues. V lost 5 bases and J lost 3; bases outside the gene matches: 7. Per germline, CDR1 MNHEY and CDR2 SVGAGI. CDR3 protein: CASSHRQGEDYGYTF. As DNA, the CDR3 is TGTGCCAGCAGTCACCGACAGGGGGAGGACTATGGCTACACCTTC.

Many counts were recorded for this clonotype. The chain uses TRBV11-3 and TRBJ2-2, with D perhaps given as TRBD1 or TRBD2 (5 bases each). Germline-derived CDR1 and CDR2 are SGHNT and YENEEA. The V and J ends lost 5 bases and 2 bases respectively, with 12 bases between them. The CDR3 totals 15 residues. CDR3 amino acids: CASSHGGANTGELFF. In DNA, the CDR3 is TGTGCCAGCAGCCATGGGGGAGCTAACACCGGGGAGCTGTTTTTT.

The chain has TRBV10-2 and TRBJ2-7; 11 nucleotides agree with TRBD1. V was clipped by 3 bases and J by 5 bases; unmatched bases: 9. The length of the CDR3 is 16 residues. CDR1 is WSHSY, CDR2 SAAADI, per germline. Written as DNA, the CDR3 is TGCGCCAGCAGTGAACCGGACCCGGGACAGGGGGACGAGCAGTACTTC. Protein: CASSEPDPGQGDEQYF.

This clonotype was recorded many times. The V gene is TRBV5-1, the J gene TRBJ2-2; D ambiguous. The CDR3 runs 13 residues. Trimming left V 0 bases short and J 8 bases short, with 8 bases between. The germline gives CDR1 SGHRS, CDR2 YFSETQ. DNA for the CDR3: TGCGCCAGCAGCTTGGCCAAGCAAGGGGAGCTGTTTTTT. Translated, it gives CASSLAKQGELFF.

This clonotype was picked up many times. This rearrangement joins TRBV12-3 or TRBV12-4 to TRBJ2-1; a possible D gene is TRBD2 (6 bases). This CDR3 is built from 16 residues. Trimming pared 4 bases from V and 8 bases from J, leaving 21 bases between. CDR3 nucleotide sequence: TGTGCCAGCAGTTCTTGGACCACGGGAGATAGACATGAGCAGTTCTTC. This gives the protein CASSSWTTGDRHEQFF.